The 13 T cell receptor beta chains listed next were all sequenced from one sample in a study of radiotherapy plus CTLA-4 blockade in lung cancer. This table comes from immunoSEQ multiplex PCR, and its TCRdb copy is limited to in-frame clones, with some not included. Among tens of thousands of clones, almost 65% were seen once, and the ten largest hold around 20%. Sequencing used peripheral blood, obtained from a patient treated with radiotherapy plus ipilimumab. These receptors came from a human donor with non-small cell lung cancer who had a partial response to radiotherapy plus ipilimumab.

The chain joins TRBV5-1 to TRBJ1-4; D not certain. V was cut by 6 bases and J by 8 bases, with 8 bases left in between. The CDR3 contains 11 residues. Germline CDR1 and CDR2: SGHRS and YFSETQ. The CDR3, as DNA: TGCGCCAGCAAAAGTCGGGAAAAACTGTTTTTT. It encodes CASKSREKLFF. Full variable domain (missing parts from reference TRBV5-1 and TRBJ1-4): KAGVTQTPRYLIKTRGQQVTLSCSPISGHRSVSWYQQTPGQGLQFLFEYFSETQRNKGNFPGRFSGRQFSNSRSEMNVSTLELGDSALYLCASKSREKLFFGSGTQLSVL.

As to this clone: The junction and the germline gene differ at one end; a read error may be behind it. This chain uses TRBV7-7 with TRBJ1-5; perhaps TRBD1 as D (6 bases). The CDR3 loop spans 17 amino acids. Germline V CDR1 and CDR2: SSHAT, FNYEAQ (reference sequence). The chain's CDR3 is CASRPGGAGVSNQPQHF. The CDR3 DNA is TGTGCTAGCAGACCCGGGGGGGCAGGGGTTAGCAATCAGCCCCAGCATTTT.

The chain links TRBV18 to TRBJ2-4; 7 nucleotides line up with TRBD1. V trimming: 6 bases; J trimming: 0 bases; junction bases outside the gene matches: 8. The CDR3 is 16 residues long. Germline CDR1 reads KGHSH; CDR2 reads LQKENI. CDR3 bases: TGTGCCAGCTCCCTATCGACAGGGATAGCCAAAAACATTCAGTACTTC. Protein: CASSLSTGIAKNIQYF.

About this clone itself: An end of the junction does not agree with germline; a read error may underlie this. V gene TRBV27 combines with J gene TRBJ1-3; the D gene is possibly TRBD1 (5 bases). This CDR3 is built from 14 residues. Germline lookup yields CDR1 MNHEY and CDR2 SMNVEV (reference sequence). This CDR3 is CASSAGPLRKHHIF. The CDR3 DNA reads TGTGCCAGCAGCGCGGGACCCTTGAGGAAACACCATATATTT.

This clone occurred once. The rearrangement joins TRBV28 to TRBJ1-5; D is undetermined. Trimming removed 5 bases at V and 7 bases at J, with 9 bases between. The CDR3 loop spans 12 amino acids. Per germline, CDR1 MDHEN and CDR2 SYDVKM. The CDR3 sequence is CASSPPPQPQHF. CDR3 DNA: TGTGCCAGCAGTCCTCCCCCCCAGCCCCAGCATTTT.

V and J are TRBV19 and TRBJ2-1; 7 nucleotides match TRBD2. J lost 4 bases, V lost 1 base, and 7 bases had no gene match. The CDR3 spans 16 residues. Germline CDR1 and CDR2: LNHDA and SQIVND (reference sequence). The chain's CDR3 is CASSIGAAGEYNEQFF. The DNA of the CDR3 is TGTGCCAGTAGTATAGGTGCGGCGGGGGAATACAATGAGCAGTTCTTC.

This clone showed up just a few times. The J gene is TRBJ2-5, the V gene TRBV27, with 7 bases matching TRBD1. The J segment lost 4 bases and the V segment lost 2 bases, leaving 7 bases of the junction unmatched. Germline CDR1 MNHEY, CDR2 SMNVEV (reference sequence). CDR3 size: 15 residues. The DNA of the CDR3 is TGTGCCAGCAGTTTACTATCGGGACAGCTAGAGACCCAGTACTTC. This encodes CASSLLSGQLETQYF.

This chain connects TRBV4-3 to TRBJ2-1; tentative D call: TRBD2 (6 bases). Trimming pared 3 bases from V and 4 bases from J, leaving 10 bases between. The CDR3 is made up of 14 amino acids. CDR1 is LGHNA and CDR2 is YSLEER in the germline V gene. The DNA of the CDR3 is TGCGCCAGCAGCCAGGGGGGAGAATACAATGAGCAGTTCTTC. Protein product: CASSQGGEYNEQFF.

V and J are TRBV2 and TRBJ2-5; 10 bases align to TRBD2. Germline CDR1 and CDR2: SNHLY and FYNNEI. There are 15 residues in the CDR3. J lost 5 bases, V lost 7 bases, and 10 bases had no gene match. CDR3 bases: TGTGCCAGCATCCCGGGACTAGCGCGGTGGGAGACCCAGTACTTC. Protein: CASIPGLARWETQYF.

The chain employs TRBV10-1 and TRBJ1-1; weak D call: TRBD1 (6 bases). Trimming pared 6 bases from V and 0 bases from J, leaving 23 bases between. Looked up from germline, CDR1 is WNHNN and CDR2 is SYGVQD (reference sequence). The CDR3 extends over 18 amino acids. CDR3 region: CASRPAPGQGEMNTEAFF. CDR3 DNA: TGCGCCAGCAGGCCCGCCCCGGGACAAGGAGAAATGAACACTGAAGCTTTCTTT.

The J gene is TRBJ2-5, the V gene TRBV19; tentatively, D is TRBD1 (5 bases). Trimming took off 3 bases at V and 0 bases at J, with 8 bases between the two ends. The CDR3 is 14 residues long. The germline gives CDR1 LNHDA, CDR2 SQIVND (reference sequence). In nucleotides, the CDR3 is TGTGCCAGTAGTATGGGCAGGGACCAAGAGACCCAGTACTTC. The encoded protein is CASSMGRDQETQYF.

The chain has TRBV7-9 and TRBJ2-7; a possible D gene is TRBD2 (5 bases). Germline CDR1 is SEHNR and CDR2 is FQNEAQ (reference sequence). Trimming removed 5 bases from V and 0 bases from J, with 20 bases in between. The CDR3 spans 17 residues. The CDR3 nucleotides are TGTGCCAGCAGCACAAACGGGGTAGGCCTAAGCTCCTACGAGCAGTACTTC. The encoded protein is CASSTNGVGLSSYEQYF.

The genes are TRBV18 and TRBJ2-5; the D gene is possibly TRBD2 (5 bases). The germline V gene encodes CDR1 KGHSH and CDR2 LQKENI. The ends were cut back, 2 bases at V and 4 bases at J, with 11 bases in the middle. This CDR3 is built from 14 residues. The CDR3 spells CASSPDLGAETQYF. The CDR3 region has the DNA TGTGCCAGCTCACCAGATTTGGGAGCAGAGACCCAGTACTTC.